The rows below give T cell receptor beta chains drawn from one sample of a study of shared clonotypes between healthy human individuals. Profiled with immunoSEQ multiplex PCR; TCRdb holds only in-frame clones, not every one. The repertoire has 490,000 or so clones, 76% of them found once; the top ten carry roughly 13%. The sample was PBMCs. These receptors all come from a middle-aged woman in good health. Some clones in this sample may be carry-over from other donors' samples. CDR3s include the opening cysteine and the closing phenylalanine or tryptophan. The D gene is left open where the match is weak. Rows give clone size only sometimes, using once, few, many, or a class for an expanded clone.

j_call v_call clone_size d_call cdr3_length cdr3_nt cdr3_aa
TRBJ2-7 TRBV11-2 - - 12 TGTGCCAGCAGCTTATTCGACTACGAGCAGTACTTC CASSLFDYEQYF
TRBJ2-3 TRBV4-2 - TRBD2 15 TGTGCCAGCAGCCAAGTACTAGCGGGTGCAGATACGCAGTATTTT CASSQVLAGADTQYF
TRBJ2-5 TRBV5-1 - - 12 TGCGCCAGCAGCTTGGTACAAGAGACCCAGTACTTC CASSLVQETQYF
TRBJ1-2 TRBV5-4 - - 18 TGTGCCAGCAGCAACCCTTCCACCGGGGGGCGCTTCAGCTATGGCTACACCTTC CASSNPSTGGRFSYGYTF
TRBJ2-6 TRBV5-4 - - 16 TGCGCCAGCAGCCGTGGCCAAGGCTCTGGGGCCAACGTCCTGACTTTC CASSRGQGSGANVLTF
TRBJ1-3 TRBV28 - - 15 TGTGCCAGCAGTTTACGAGGGCAGCGTGGAGACACCATATATTTT CASSLRGQRGDTIYF
TRBJ1-2 TRBV4-3 once TRBD1 17 TGCGCCAGCAGCCAAGATGGGACAGGGGCTCTTAACTATGGCTACACCTTC CASSQDGTGALNYGYTF
TRBJ2-5 TRBV11-2 - TRBD2 15 TGTGCCAGCAGCTTAGTAGCGGGGGGGCAAGAGACCCAGTACTTC CASSLVAGGQETQYF
TRBJ2-1 TRBV4-1 - - 16 TGCGCCAGCAGCCAATCCGGACAGCGCGTCTACAATGAGCAGTTCTTC CASSQSGQRVYNEQFF
TRBJ1-1 TRBV2 once TRBD1 14 TGTGCCAGCAGTGCCCAGGGGGGCGGAACTGAAGCTTTCTTT CASSAQGGGTEAFF
TRBJ2-1 TRBV29-1 - - 13 TGCAGCGTTCCCAGGGCCGGGTACAATGAGCAGTTCTTC CSVPRAGYNEQFF
TRBJ2-1 TRBV6-6 few TRBD2 16 TGTGCCAGCAGCCCTTGGCGCGGGAGTTTCGGCAATGAGCAGTTCTTC CASSPWRGSFGNEQFF
TRBJ2-7 TRBV29-1 - - 12 TGCAGCGCGCACGTCCCGTCTAGGGAGCAGTACTTC CSAHVPSREQYF